This T cell receptor beta chain was observed in a study of shared clonotypes between healthy human individuals. Recent vaccinations or acute infections were absent in the healthy HIV-negative adult donors. The table came from immunoSEQ multiplex PCR; TCRdb's copy has only in-frame clones and leaves some out. The sample has about 980,000 clones, 60% to 85% seen once. This CDR3 is built from 14 residues. Germline CDR1 and CDR2: LNHDA and SQIVND (reference sequence). V lost 6 bases, J lost 7 bases, and 6 bases stayed unmatched. This TCR was sampled from a man aged 18 to 29 in good health. The chain is built from TRBV19 and TRBJ1-6, with 7 bases matching TRBD1. The source material was memory CD4+ T cells sorted from blood. The sample's subset: CD45RA-negative fraction. The CDR3 DNA follows: TGTGCCAGTAGAGACAGGGTGTCGAATTCACCCCTCCACTTT. Translation: CASRDRVSNSPLHF.